Sequencing of this TCR beta chain was carried out in a study of vaccination and CD4 T cells after COVID-19 (dated by TCRdb to between 2022 and 2023). Regarding the complete study: Every convalescent patient had a positive nasal swab PCR test for SARS-CoV-2, with mild disease in several patients and severe disease in one. The spike-specific CD4+ TCR repertoire was compared before and after mRNA vaccination in 10 COVID-19 convalescent patients and a handful of infection-naive healthy vaccine recipients. Two doses of either the Pfizer-BioNTech BNT162b2 vaccine (n=8) or the Moderna mRNA-1273 vaccine (n=2) were administered to participants. A few convalescent patients were sampled both early after vaccination (day 14) and late after vaccination (days 161 to 241). The convalescent cohort comprised six males and four females, including two Hispanic individuals, seven Caucasians, two Asians and one multiracial person. The cultures were stimulated with overlapping spike peptide pools from SARS-CoV-2 and from the common cold coronaviruses HCoV-NL63, HCoV-OC43 and HCoV-229E. Post-COVID blood samples from convalescent patients were collected a median of roughly 100 days after diagnosis, with a range of 35 to 161 days. The time from the second vaccine dose to post-vaccine blood sampling had a median of 72 days and ranged from roughly 13 to 241 days. In control cultures, a CEFX viral epitope pool was used as positive control, an HIV-1 Nef peptide pool was used as negative control, or no peptide was added. Paper-wide results and their limitations: Of the vaccine-specific clones found in convalescent patients, nearly all (304 of 307) were mono-reactive for SARS-CoV-2 spike instead of being cross-reactive with common cold coronaviruses. An increase in the median number of SARS-CoV-2-reactive clonotypes from 20 to 25 after infection to roughly 39 after vaccination was observed, but the change was not found to be significant. Among the post-vaccine SARS-CoV-2-reactive clones in convalescent patients, a median approximately 90% showed up only after vaccination, which suggests vaccine-specific priming. The number of convalescent patients in the study was relatively small, and the study did not examine early timepoints following natural infection.

Sample time point, as interpreted from the label and publication: late sampling 161 to 241 days after vaccination in three convalescent patients. The meaning of the sample's treatment or condition label: approximately 11-day PBMC culture with coronavirus spike peptide pools or control peptides (ViraFEST assay). The study used the ViraFEST assay, which expanded antigen-specific T cells with peptide pools and then identified expanded clonotypes by TCR sequencing. Positive SARS-CoV-2 PCR tests in the convalescent patients dated from March to December 2020, before Alpha, Beta and Delta variants emerged in the United States. Each well held 2 million to 2.5 million PBMCs cultured with roughly 10 ug/ml peptide pools in IMDM containing 5% human AB serum and approximately 10 IU/ml IL-2. Half of the culture medium was replaced with fresh IL-2-containing medium on days 3 and 7. CD4+ T cells were isolated after about nine days of culture through negative selection using the EasySep CD4+ T cell isolation kit. Ficoll-Paque Plus gradient centrifugation was used to isolate PBMCs from whole blood, and the isolated PBMCs were then either used fresh or cryopreserved at -140C. Each culture condition was generally run in triplicate wells.

The method behind the library was PCR. DNA from cultured CD4+ T cells was subjected to TCR sequencing with the Oncomine TCR Beta short-read assay at the Johns Hopkins FTIC core. Genomic DNA was extracted from the cultured CD4+ T cells with the QIAamp micro DNA kit. Oncomine TCR Beta libraries from cultured CD4+ T cells were pooled with unique dual indexes and sequenced on an Illumina iSeq 100. Per the original workflow: Non-productive sequences were removed, and CDR3s not starting with C, not ending with F or W, or shorter than 7 amino acids were discarded. The MANAFEST web application identified antigen-specific clonotypes by comparing peptide-stimulated wells against reference wells and other culture wells. For a clone to be called positive, the clone needed an FDR below 0.05, an odds ratio above 5, and a productive frequency above 0.1% in at least two of three replicate wells. Clonotypes that were significantly expanded in both SARS-CoV-2 spike wells and at least one common cold coronavirus spike condition were defined as cross-reactive. Using R version 3.6.1, CDR3 homology was evaluated through Levenshtein distances (stringdist) along with unrooted phylogenetic trees (ape). TCRdb reworked the public reads: Q25 trimming with fastp, MiXCR clone assembly, productive beta chains retained. Entries are consolidated by CDR3 protein sequence, retaining the most common genes and DNA. TCRdb's processing, not the authors' own work, is the source of the V and J calls. The sample table holds tens of thousands of distinct CDR3 sequences, of which approximately 40% were seen once. The ten largest clones take up roughly a tenth of the sample.

To note about this clonotype: Its recognized antigen is unknown. No much larger clonotype is one base removed from it; base qualities were not supplied.

The clonotype comes from a human donor who had recovered from COVID-19. The sample here was CD4+ T cells from blood, cultured in vitro, taken about 7 months after SARS-CoV-2 vaccination.

The nucleotides read TGTGCCAGCAGCCGAAGGACAGGGATAATGGGCGGGGAGCTGTTTTTT. Translated, it gives CASSRRTGIMGGELFF. The rearrangement joined TRBV7-9 to TRBJ2-2; 8 of the junction bases match TRBD1. Per the germline V gene (reference sequence), SEHNR is the CDR1 and FQNEAQ is the CDR2. Relative to germline, V is missing 5 bases and J is missing 7 bases, with 12 bases of the junction outside any gene match. Its CDR3 holds 16 amino acids, cysteine through phenylalanine. The entry retains the CDR3 DNA only, 48 bases that are in frame from base 1.